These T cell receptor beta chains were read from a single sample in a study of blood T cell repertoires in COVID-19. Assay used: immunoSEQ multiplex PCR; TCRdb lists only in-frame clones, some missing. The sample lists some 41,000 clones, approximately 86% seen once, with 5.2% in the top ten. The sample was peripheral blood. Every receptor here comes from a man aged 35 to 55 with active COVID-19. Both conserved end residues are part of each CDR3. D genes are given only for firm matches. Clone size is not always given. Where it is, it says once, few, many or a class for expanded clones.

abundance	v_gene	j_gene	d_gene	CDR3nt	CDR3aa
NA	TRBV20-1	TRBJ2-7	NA	TGCAGTGCTAGTTTCAAAGCGTTCAGTGAGCAGTACTTC	CSASFKAFSEQYF
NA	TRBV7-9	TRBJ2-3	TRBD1	TGTGCCAGCAGCTTACTAGAGTCAGGGGGCTTTAACACAGATACGCAGTATTTT	CASSLLESGGFNTDTQYF
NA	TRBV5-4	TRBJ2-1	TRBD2	TGTGCCAGCAGCTGGGGACTAGCGGCAACCGATAAGCCGGCTGAGCAGTTCTTC	CASSWGLAATDKPAEQFF
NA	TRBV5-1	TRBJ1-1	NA	TGCGCCAGCAGCTCCGAGTCGGAGATGGACACTGAAGCTTTCTTT	CASSSESEMDTEAFF
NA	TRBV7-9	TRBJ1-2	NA	TGTGCCAGCAGCATCGGACTCGACTATGGCTACACCTTC	CASSIGLDYGYTF
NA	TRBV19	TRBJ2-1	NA	TGTGCCAGTAGTATAGTCGCCGGTGGGAGCTCCTACAATGAGCAGTTCTTC	CASSIVAGGSSYNEQFF
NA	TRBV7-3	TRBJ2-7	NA	TGTGCCAGCAGCTTAGGGGCGGGGTTCTACGAGCAGTACTTC	CASSLGAGFYEQYF
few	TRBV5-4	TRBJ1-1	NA	TGTGCCAGCAGCTCTCCCAGGGAAGAAAGGAACACTGAAGCTTTCTTT	CASSSPREERNTEAFF
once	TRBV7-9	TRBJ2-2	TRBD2	TGTGCCAGCAGCTTGCTAGCGGGATACACCGGGGAGCTGTTTTTT	CASSLLAGYTGELFF
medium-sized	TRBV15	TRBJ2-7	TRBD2	TGTGCCACCAGCAGTGGACTAGCGAGCAACGAGCAGTACTTC	CATSSGLASNEQYF
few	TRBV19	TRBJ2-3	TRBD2	TGTGCCAGTATCGAGACTAGCGGGGCAGATACGCAGTATTTT	CASIETSGADTQYF
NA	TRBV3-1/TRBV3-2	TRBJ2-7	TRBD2	TGTGCCAGCAGCCAAGGTTCTGGACTAGCGGGAGTGGGTCTGCCGGGGGAGCAGTACTTC	CASSQGSGLAGVGLPGEQYF
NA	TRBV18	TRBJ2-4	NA	TGTGCCAGCACGTCCGGGGGCAAAAACATTCAGTACTTC	CASTSGGKNIQYF
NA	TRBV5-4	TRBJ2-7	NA	TGTGCCAGCAGTTCTAGACAGACCGGGCGCACCTACGAGCAGTACTTC	CASSSRQTGRTYEQYF
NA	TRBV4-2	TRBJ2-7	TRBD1	TGTGCCAGCAGCCAAGATCCCCGACAGGGGGCTTACGAGCAGTACTTC	CASSQDPRQGAYEQYF
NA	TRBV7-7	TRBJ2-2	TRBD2	TGTGCTAGCAGCCTCCTCGCGGGGGCCGGGGAGCTGTTTTTT	CASSLLAGAGELFF
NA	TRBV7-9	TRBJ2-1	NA	TGTGCCAGCAGCTTAGTCCAGGATTCCTACAATGAGCAGTTCTTC	CASSLVQDSYNEQFF
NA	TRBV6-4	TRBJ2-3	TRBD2	TGTGCCAGCAGTGACGCTAGCGGGAGCACAGATACGCAGTATTTT	CASSDASGSTDTQYF
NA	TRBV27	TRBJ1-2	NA	TGTGCCAGCAGTTTGACGGGAGGGGGGTTCGGCTACACCTTC	CASSLTGGGFGYTF
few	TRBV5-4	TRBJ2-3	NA	TGTGCCAGCAGCTTGGCGACAGGCCAGACGGATACGCAGTATTTT	CASSLATGQTDTQYF
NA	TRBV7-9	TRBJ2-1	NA	TGTGCCAGCAGCTTAGGCGCCAATGAGCAGTTCTTC	CASSLGANEQFF
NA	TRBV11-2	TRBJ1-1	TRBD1	TGTGCCAGCAGCACCGGGACAGGCTACTCGGGGGACACTGAAGCTTTCTTT	CASSTGTGYSGDTEAFF
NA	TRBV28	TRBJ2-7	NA	TGTGCCAGCAGTTTTGGGGGGGCAGACGAAGAGCAGTACTTC	CASSFGGADEEQYF
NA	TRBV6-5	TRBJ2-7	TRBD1	TGTGCCAGCAGTTACTATGGGGGACAGGGCCACTACGAGCAGTACTTC	CASSYYGGQGHYEQYF
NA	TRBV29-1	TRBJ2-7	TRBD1	TGCAGCGTTCAGGGGGTCGGCTCCTACGAGCAGTACTTC	CSVQGVGSYEQYF
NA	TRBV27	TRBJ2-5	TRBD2	TGTGCCAGCAGTACGGGGGGCCAAGAGACCCAGTACTTC	CASSTGGQETQYF
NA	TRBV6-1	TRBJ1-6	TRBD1	TGTGCCAGCAGTGAACTACGACAGGGGGCTTCACCCCTCCACTTT	CASSELRQGASPLHF
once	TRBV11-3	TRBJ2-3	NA	TGTGCCAGCAGCTCCCCCTACGGGGCGCAGTATTTT	CASSSPYGAQYF
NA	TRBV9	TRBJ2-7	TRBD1	TGTGCCAGCAGCGTAGGAGGACAGGGGGCTTACGAGCAGTACTTC	CASSVGGQGAYEQYF
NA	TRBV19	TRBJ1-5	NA	TGTGCCAGTAGTACCTCGGGGGGAGGGTTCAATCAGCCCCAGCATTTT	CASSTSGGGFNQPQHF
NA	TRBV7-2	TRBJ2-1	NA	TGTGCCAGCAGCGCCGGAGCTAGCTATATCTATGAGCAGTTCTTC	CASSAGASYIYEQFF
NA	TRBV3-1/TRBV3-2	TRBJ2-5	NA	TGTGCCAGCAGCCAAGTTTCCGCTGTGGCGGGTTCCCTAGACTTC	CASSQVSAVAGSLDF
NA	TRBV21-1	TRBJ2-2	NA	TGTGCCAGCAGCAATCCGAGCGGGAGGGTTAACACCGGGGAGCTGTTTTTT	CASSNPSGRVNTGELFF
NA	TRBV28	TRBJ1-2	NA	TGTGCCAGCAGTTTAAGGGGAAGGTTCGGCTACACCTTC	CASSLRGRFGYTF
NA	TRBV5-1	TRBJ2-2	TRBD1	TGCGCCAGCAGCCCGGGACAGGGGGTTGCCGGGGAGCTGTTTTTT	CASSPGQGVAGELFF
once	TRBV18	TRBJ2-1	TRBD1	TGTGCCAGCTCACCGCCCCCGGGGACAGGGGGCTCCTACAATGAGCAGTTCTTC	CASSPPPGTGGSYNEQFF
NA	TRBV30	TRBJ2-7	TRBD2	TGTGCCTGGAACGCCGGACTAGCGAGCCACGAGCAGTACTTC	CAWNAGLASHEQYF
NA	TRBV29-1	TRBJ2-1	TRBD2	TGCAGCGCCGGGGTGGCGGGAGAGCTCAATGAGCAGTTCTTC	CSAGVAGELNEQFF
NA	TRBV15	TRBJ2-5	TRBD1	TGTGCCACCAGCAGAGAGGGACAGTACCAAGAGACCCAGTACTTC	CATSREGQYQETQYF
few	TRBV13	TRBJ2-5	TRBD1	TGTGCCAGCAGCTCGCCGGGGACAGGAGATTACCAAGAGACCCAGTACTTC	CASSSPGTGDYQETQYF
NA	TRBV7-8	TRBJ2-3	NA	TGTGCCAGCAGCTTCGGAATAGCGGCCGGGGGAGATACGCAGTATTTT	CASSFGIAAGGDTQYF
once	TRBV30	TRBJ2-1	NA	TGTGCCTGGAGTCCCTTGCCCGAGGCAGGGTATAATGAGCAGTTCTTC	CAWSPLPEAGYNEQFF
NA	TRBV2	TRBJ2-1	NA	TGTGCCAGCAGTCGAAGCGGACAGACCTACAATGAGCAGTTCTTC	CASSRSGQTYNEQFF